Each of the 30 T cell receptor beta chains below was sequenced from the same sample in a study of T cells in localized non-small cell lung cancer. The data were produced by immunoSEQ multiplex PCR, yet TCRdb's version contains in-frame clones alone and is incomplete. The data contain roughly 34,000 clones, under 90% of them singletons. The source material was peripheral blood, sampled before any cancer treatment. The source of these receptors is a male donor at least 60 years old with stage III lung adenocarcinoma.

The J gene is TRBJ1-2, the V gene TRBV7-9, with 9 bases lining up with TRBD1. Per germline, CDR1 SEHNR and CDR2 FQNEAQ (reference sequence). The CDR3 has 16 amino acids. J gave up 4 bases and V 5 bases, and 11 bases lay outside the gene matches. CDR3 coding DNA: TGTGCCAGCAGCCCCCGGGACAGGGCCCCCAGCTATGGCTACACCTTC. It codes for CASSPRDRAPSYGYTF.

The chain joins TRBV2 to TRBJ1-1; a weak D match, TRBD1 (5 bases). The germline V gene encodes CDR1 SNHLY and CDR2 FYNNEI. V lost 6 bases to trimming and J lost 0 bases, with 8 bases between them. The CDR3 contains 13 residues. CDR3 sequence (DNA): TGTGCCAGCAGGGAGGGGTTGAACACTGAAGCTTTCTTT. It codes for CASREGLNTEAFF. The variable domain in full, with the rest retrieved from reference TRBV2 and TRBJ1-1, is EPEVTQTPSHQVTQMGQEVILRCVPISNHLYFYWYRQILGQKVEFLVSFYNNEISEKSEIFDDQFSVERPDGSNFTLKIRSTKLEDSAMYFCASREGLNTEAFFGQGTRLTVV.

The chain couples TRBV5-1 to TRBJ1-1; tentatively, D is TRBD1 (5 bases). Germline V gene sequence: CDR1 SGHRS, CDR2 YFSETQ. The V gene lost 3 bases and the J gene lost 4 bases, with 13 bases spanning the gap. This CDR3 is built from 14 residues. Written as DNA, the CDR3 is TGCGCCAGCAGCTCCATGGGGGTAGGCACTGAAGCTTTCTTT. Translation: CASSSMGVGTEAFF.

The chain links TRBV28 to TRBJ2-2; weak D call: TRBD2 (6 bases). This CDR3 spans 15 amino acids. Germline CDR1 is MDHEN and CDR2 is SYDVKM. V was cut by 3 bases and J by 4 bases, with 12 bases left in between. CDR3 region: CASSLGLARTGELFF. In DNA form, the CDR3 reads TGTGCCAGCAGTTTGGGGCTAGCGCGCACCGGGGAGCTGTTTTTT.

The chain joins TRBV6-1 to TRBJ2-1, with D perhaps matching TRBD2 (6 bases). The V end was cut by 6 bases, the J end by 4 bases, with 16 bases between. Germline V gives CDR1 MNHNS, CDR2 SASEGT. The CDR3 covers 15 residues. The CDR3 region has the DNA TGTGCCAGCAGCGCTGAGGCGGGGCGATACAATGAGCAGTTCTTC. Its translation: CASSAEAGRYNEQFF.

The V and J genes are TRBV5-6 and TRBJ2-1; D is perhaps TRBD1 or TRBD2 (5 bases each). Trimming removed 4 bases at V and 5 bases at J, with 16 bases between. The CDR3 has 15 amino acids. Germline lookup yields CDR1 SGHDT and CDR2 YYEEEE. For the CDR3, the DNA is TGTGCCAGCAGCCGCTCGGGGCAAATCAACAATGAGCAGTTCTTC. Translating gives CASSRSGQINNEQFF.

The V gene is TRBV2, the J gene TRBJ1-1, with D possibly being TRBD1 (5 bases). The CDR3 length is 14 residues. V lost 5 bases to trimming and J lost 1 base, with 11 bases between them. The germline V gene encodes CDR1 SNHLY and CDR2 FYNNEI. CDR3 nucleotides: TGTGCCAGCAGTCCGGACATTTGGAACACTGAAGCTTTCTTT. Protein: CASSPDIWNTEAFF.

The chain couples TRBV9 to TRBJ2-7; TRBD1 aligns across 10 bases. V dropped 4 bases and J dropped 8; count of bases not matched to a gene: 12. The germline CDR1 and CDR2 sequences are SGDLS and YYNGEE. CDR3 size: 15 residues. CDR3 region: CASSPGGQGFLKQYF. The CDR3 DNA is TGTGCCAGCAGCCCAGGGGGACAGGGGTTCTTGAAGCAGTACTTC.

The V and J genes are TRBV7-6 and TRBJ1-4; the D gene is possibly TRBD1 (6 bases). V lost 1 base and J 5 bases, leaving 17 bases between the germline ends. CDR1 SGHVS and CDR2 FNYEAQ come from the germline V gene. CDR3 length: 17 amino acids. The CDR3 spells CASSLGRTASRNEKLFF. In nucleotides, the CDR3 is TGTGCCAGCAGCTTAGGTCGGACAGCTTCAAGGAATGAAAAACTGTTTTTT.

This chain connects TRBV4-1 to TRBJ2-5; no clear D gene. CDR3 size: 16 residues. V was trimmed by 0 bases and J by 5 bases, leaving 16 bases between them. Germline CDR1 is MGHRA and CDR2 is YSYEKL. CDR3 sequence reads: CASSQDPVAPLETQYF. CDR3 sequence (DNA): TGCGCCAGCAGCCAAGACCCAGTTGCCCCGTTGGAGACCCAGTACTTC.

The V gene is TRBV11-2, the J gene TRBJ2-3; D gene unclear. The ends were cut back, 1 base at V and 1 base at J, with 9 bases in the middle. CDR1 SGHAT and CDR2 FQNNGV come from the germline V gene. The CDR3 totals 15 residues. The CDR3 DNA is TGTGCCAGCAGCTTAGGGGCCTGGGGCACAGATACGCAGTATTTT. It is translated as CASSLGAWGTDTQYF.

The chain links TRBV19 to TRBJ2-7; 7 bases line up with TRBD1. V lost 5 bases and J lost 0; bases outside the gene matches: 7. This CDR3 comprises 15 residues. Germline CDR1 and CDR2: LNHDA and SQIVND (reference sequence). The CDR3 reads CASSGGQASSYEQYF. CDR3 DNA: TGTGCCAGTAGTGGAGGACAGGCCAGCTCCTACGAGCAGTACTTC.

This clone has only one observation. Distinct nucleotide sequences in the sample also encode this CDR3. The chain recombines TRBV4-2 with TRBJ2-3; maybe TRBD1 (6 bases). CDR3 length: 15 amino acids. The V gene lost 3 bases and the J gene lost 2 bases, with 12 bases spanning the gap. Germline V CDR1 and CDR2: LGHNA, YNFKEQ. CDR3 DNA: TGTGCCAGCAGCCAGGGGGCAGGCGACACAGATACGCAGTATTTT. Its protein is CASSQGAGDTDTQYF.

The gene calls are TRBV11-3 and TRBJ1-1, with D unclear. The germline V gene encodes CDR1 SGHNT and CDR2 YENEEA. The CDR3 sequence is 13 residues long. The germline V and J ends were trimmed by 5 bases and 2 bases, with 9 bases remaining between them. CDR3 DNA sequence: TGTGCCAGCAGCCTGAGTCTTAACACTGAAGCTTTCTTT. Translating it yields CASSLSLNTEAFF.

This clone was observed once. The V and J genes are TRBV7-9 and TRBJ2-1; D not resolved. The V gene's germline CDR1 is SEHNR and CDR2 FQNEAQ (reference sequence). The V gene lost 3 bases and the J gene lost 7 bases, with 10 bases spanning the gap. CDR3 length: 13 residues. The CDR3 region is CASSLGWGNEQFF. DNA of the CDR3: TGTGCCAGCAGCTTGGGTTGGGGAAATGAGCAGTTCTTC.

This chain connects TRBV6-5 to TRBJ1-6; D unresolved. V shed 1 base and J shed 9 bases, with 7 bases lying between them. The V gene's germline CDR1 is MNHEY and CDR2 SVGAGI. The CDR3 is 13 amino acids. Here the CDR3 reads CASSYYESSPLHF. CDR3 DNA sequence: TGTGCCAGCAGTTACTATGAGAGTTCACCCCTCCACTTT.

This chain joins TRBV27 and TRBJ2-4; TRBD1 matches at 8 bases. The CDR3 extends over 14 amino acids. The V segment lost 3 bases and the J segment 6 bases; nucleotides outside the gene matches: 4. Per germline, CDR1 MNHEY and CDR2 SMNVEV (reference sequence). The DNA for the CDR3 is TGTGCCAGCAGTTTTAGAGACAGGGGAAACATTCAGTACTTC. This gives the protein CASSFRDRGNIQYF.

This chain joins TRBV4-1 and TRBJ1-5; 7 bases agree with TRBD1. The CDR3 sequence is 16 residues long. Looked up from germline, CDR1 is MGHRA and CDR2 is YSYEKL. With 0 bases clipped from V and 4 bases from J, the junction kept 6 bases outside the gene matches. The CDR3 sequence is CASSQEGTGVNQPQHF. Written as DNA, the CDR3 is TGCGCCAGCAGCCAAGAAGGAACAGGGGTTAATCAGCCCCAGCATTTT.

This chain links TRBV4-1 with TRBJ2-1; TRBD2 agrees at 9 bases. The V gene end was trimmed by 1 base and the J gene end by 7 bases; junction bases not matched to a gene: 8. The CDR3 has 16 amino acids. From germline, CDR1 is MGHRA and CDR2 YSYEKL. CDR3 nucleotide sequence: TGCGCCAGCAGCCAAGGATGGCTAGCGGGGACAAATGAGCAGTTCTTC. Amino acids: CASSQGWLAGTNEQFF.

CDR3: CASSRDNSNQPQHF. CDR3 nucleotides: TGTGCCAGCAGTCGGGACAACAGCAATCAGCCCCAGCATTTT. The chain carries TRBV28 and TRBJ1-5; D perhaps matches TRBD1 (6 bases). The V end was cut by 5 bases, the J end by 1 base, with 9 bases between. Germline assignment: CDR1 MDHEN and CDR2 SYDVKM. The CDR3 has 14 residues.

The chain couples TRBV27 to TRBJ2-7, with a tentative D call TRBD2 (5 bases). Germline V gives CDR1 MNHEY, CDR2 SMNVEV (reference sequence). The CDR3 is 14 residues long. Trimming cost V 3 bases and J 3 bases, with 12 bases left between them. CDR3 protein: CASSLTAAGYEQYF. The CDR3 DNA reads TGTGCCAGCAGTTTGACGGCGGCGGGCTACGAGCAGTACTTC.

The chain uses TRBV28 and TRBJ1-1, with D possibly matching TRBD1 (6 bases). The CDR3 contains 14 residues. With 8 bases removed from V and 6 bases from J, the gap between germline ends came to 19 bases. Germline V gene data show CDR1 as MDHEN and CDR2 as SYDVKM. CDR3 loop: CASWGPGRGAEAFF. The CDR3, as DNA: TGTGCCAGCTGGGGGCCGGGGCGAGGGGCTGAAGCTTTCTTT.

The rearrangement joins TRBV27 to TRBJ2-1; D possibly corresponds to TRBD2 (5 bases). V lost 3 bases and J 4 bases, leaving 10 bases between the germline ends. Germline V gene data show CDR1 as MNHEY and CDR2 as SMNVEV (reference sequence). This CDR3 comprises 14 residues. In DNA form, the CDR3 reads TGTGCCAGCAGTTTTATTGGGGAGTACAATGAGCAGTTCTTC. Amino acid sequence: CASSFIGEYNEQFF.

The chain combines TRBV2 with TRBJ1-5, with D unclear. The V gene lost 8 bases and the J gene lost 4 bases, with 15 bases spanning the gap. Germline CDR1 and CDR2: SNHLY and FYNNEI. This CDR3 spans 14 amino acids. The CDR3 sequence is CASGRGVWNQPQHF. The CDR3 DNA is TGTGCCAGCGGCCGGGGTGTATGGAATCAGCCCCAGCATTTT.

The genes are TRBV29-1 and TRBJ2-2; TRBD1 matches 7 bases. V shed 6 bases, J shed 3 bases, and the junction held 10 bases outside the gene matches. In germline, CDR1 is SQVTM, CDR2 ANQGSEA. The CDR3 is 15 residues long. The CDR3 reads CSVLKQGLDTGELFF. CDR3 coding DNA: TGCAGCGTCTTAAAACAGGGGCTGGACACCGGGGAGCTGTTTTTT.

The chain combines TRBV5-5 with TRBJ2-2; no definite D call. V lost 3 bases, J lost 3 bases, and 9 bases lay in between. Per the germline V gene, CDR1 is SGHKS and CDR2 is YYEKEE (reference sequence). This CDR3 region has 14 residues. CDR3 protein: CASSYVAYTGELFF. The CDR3 DNA follows: TGTGCCAGCAGCTATGTCGCTTACACCGGGGAGCTGTTTTTT.

The genes are TRBV19 and TRBJ2-3; 10 bases map to TRBD2. The CDR3 consists of 15 residues. Trimming took 3 bases from V and 3 from J; bases not matched to a gene: 3. Germline lookup yields CDR1 LNHDA and CDR2 SQIVND (reference sequence). For the CDR3, the DNA is TGTGCCAGTAGTATGCTAGCGGGAGATACAGATACGCAGTATTTT. It translates to CASSMLAGDTDTQYF.

V usage is TRBV14 and J usage is TRBJ2-7, with no clear D. CDR3 length: 12 amino acids. V was clipped by 5 bases and J by 9 bases, with 14 bases between them. In germline, CDR1 is SGHDN, CDR2 FVKESK. The CDR3 region is CASSTGSPRQYF. The CDR3 bases are TGTGCCAGCAGCACTGGGTCGCCCCGGCAGTACTTC. Variable domain in full (rest from reference TRBV14 and TRBJ2-7): EAGVTQFPSHSVIEKGQTVTLRCDPISGHDNLYWYRRVMGKEIKFLLHFVKESKQDESGMPNNRFLAERTGGTYSTLKVQPAELEDSGVYFCASSTGSPRQYFGPGTRLTVT.

The chain carries TRBV4-1 and TRBJ2-7; D assignment may be TRBD1 or TRBD2 (5 bases each). The CDR3 spans 13 residues. CDR1 is MGHRA, CDR2 YSYEKL, per germline. Deletions cut 4 bases from V and 7 bases from J, with 14 bases between. The CDR3 sequence: CASSPGTSGEQYF. DNA for the CDR3: TGCGCCAGCAGCCCGGGGACGTCGGGTGAGCAGTACTTC.

This clone has a handful of counts. V and J are TRBV19 and TRBJ2-3; a weak D match, TRBD2 (5 bases). The germline CDR1 and CDR2 sequences are LNHDA and SQIVND (reference sequence). This CDR3 is built from 15 residues. Trimming shortened V by 7 bases and J by 0 bases, and 14 bases separated the two germline ends. CDR3 in DNA: TGTGCCAGTACCCCGGACTCCCTAAGCACAGATACGCAGTATTTT. Amino acid sequence: CASTPDSLSTDTQYF.